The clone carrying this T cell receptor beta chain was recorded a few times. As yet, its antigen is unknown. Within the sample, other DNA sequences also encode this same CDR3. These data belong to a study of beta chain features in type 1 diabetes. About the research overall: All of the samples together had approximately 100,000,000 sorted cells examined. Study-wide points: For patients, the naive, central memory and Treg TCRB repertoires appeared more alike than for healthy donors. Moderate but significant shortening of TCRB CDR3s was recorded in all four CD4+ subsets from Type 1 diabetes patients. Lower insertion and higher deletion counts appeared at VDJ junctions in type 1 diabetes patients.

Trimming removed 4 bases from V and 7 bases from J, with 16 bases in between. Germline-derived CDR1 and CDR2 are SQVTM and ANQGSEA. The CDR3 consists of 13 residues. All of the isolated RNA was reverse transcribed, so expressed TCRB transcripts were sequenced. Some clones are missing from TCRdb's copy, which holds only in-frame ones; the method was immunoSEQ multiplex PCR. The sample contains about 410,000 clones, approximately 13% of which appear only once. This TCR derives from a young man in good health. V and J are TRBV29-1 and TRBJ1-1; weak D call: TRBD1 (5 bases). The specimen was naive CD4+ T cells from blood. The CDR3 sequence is CSVAVQVSGEAFF. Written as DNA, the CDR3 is TGCAGCGTTGCGGTACAGGTATCGGGTGAAGCTTTCTTT. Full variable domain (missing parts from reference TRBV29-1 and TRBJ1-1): SAVISQKPSRDICQRGTSLTIQCQVDSQVTMMFWYRQQPGQSLTLIATANQGSEATYESGFVIDKFPISRPNLTFSTLTVSNMSPEDSSIYLCSVAVQVSGEAFFGQGTRLTVV.